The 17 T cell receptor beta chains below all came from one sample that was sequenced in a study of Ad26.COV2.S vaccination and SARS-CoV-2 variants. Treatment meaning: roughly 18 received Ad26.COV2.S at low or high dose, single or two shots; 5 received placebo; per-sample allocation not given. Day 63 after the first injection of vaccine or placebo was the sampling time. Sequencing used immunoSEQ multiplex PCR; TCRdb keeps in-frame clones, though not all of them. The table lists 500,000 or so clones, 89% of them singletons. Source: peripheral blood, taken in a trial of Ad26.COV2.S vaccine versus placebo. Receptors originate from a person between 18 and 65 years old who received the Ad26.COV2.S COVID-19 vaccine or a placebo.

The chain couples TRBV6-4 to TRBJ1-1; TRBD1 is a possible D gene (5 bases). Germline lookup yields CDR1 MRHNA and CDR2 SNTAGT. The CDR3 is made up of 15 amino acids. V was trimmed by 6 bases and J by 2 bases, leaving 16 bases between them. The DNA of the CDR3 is TGTGCCAGCAGGCCCTACGACAGTGCAAACACTGAAGCTTTCTTT. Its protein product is CASRPYDSANTEAFF.

The CDR3 DNA reads TGCGCCAGCAGCTTGGGGGGCAGCCAGCCCCAGCATTTT. As protein: CASSLGGSQPQHF. The chain has TRBV5-1 and TRBJ1-5; the D gene is possibly TRBD1 (5 bases). CDR1 is SGHRS, CDR2 YFSETQ, per germline. This CDR3 region has 13 residues. Trimming shortened V by 0 bases and J by 7 bases, and 8 bases separated the two germline ends.

The CDR3 protein is CASTRAGLTYEQYF. In nucleotides, the CDR3 is TGTGCCAGCACCCGAGCGGGGCTAACTTACGAGCAGTACTTC. V and J are TRBV28 and TRBJ2-7; 7 bases line up with TRBD2. Germline V gives CDR1 MDHEN, CDR2 SYDVKM. The CDR3 spans 14 residues. Trimming at V came to 7 bases and at J to 4 bases, leaving 10 bases not matched to a gene.

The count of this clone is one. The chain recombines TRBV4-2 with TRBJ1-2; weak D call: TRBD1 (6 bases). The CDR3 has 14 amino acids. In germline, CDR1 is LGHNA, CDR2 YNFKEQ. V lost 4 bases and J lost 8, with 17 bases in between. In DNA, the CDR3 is TGTGCCAGCAGCCCGGGACAACCACTTCTCGGCTACACCTTC. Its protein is CASSPGQPLLGYTF.

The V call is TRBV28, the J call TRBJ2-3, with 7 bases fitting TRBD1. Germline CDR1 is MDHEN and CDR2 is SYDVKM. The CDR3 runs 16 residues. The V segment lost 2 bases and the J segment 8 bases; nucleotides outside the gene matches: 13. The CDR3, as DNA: TGTGCCAGCAGTTTAATAGGACAGGCCCCGTTAGGTACGCAGTATTTT. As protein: CASSLIGQAPLGTQYF.

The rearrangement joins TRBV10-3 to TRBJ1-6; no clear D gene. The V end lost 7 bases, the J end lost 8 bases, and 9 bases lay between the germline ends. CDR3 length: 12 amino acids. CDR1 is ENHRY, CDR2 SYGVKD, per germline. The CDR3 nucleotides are TGTGCCATCAAGGAATCAGATTCACCCCTCCACTTT. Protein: CAIKESDSPLHF.

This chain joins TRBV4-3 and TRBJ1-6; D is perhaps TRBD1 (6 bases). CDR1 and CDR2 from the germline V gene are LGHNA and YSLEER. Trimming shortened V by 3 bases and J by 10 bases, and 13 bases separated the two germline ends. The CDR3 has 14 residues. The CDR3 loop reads CASSHQRTESPLHF. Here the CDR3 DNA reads TGCGCCAGCAGCCACCAAAGGACAGAATCACCCCTCCACTTT.

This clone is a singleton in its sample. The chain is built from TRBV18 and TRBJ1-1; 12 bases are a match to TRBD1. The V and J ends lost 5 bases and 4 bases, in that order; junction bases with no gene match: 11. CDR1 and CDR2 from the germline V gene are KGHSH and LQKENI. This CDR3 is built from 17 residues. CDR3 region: CASSNPGQGAWVTEAFF. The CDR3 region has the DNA TGTGCCAGCTCAAATCCGGGACAGGGGGCCTGGGTCACTGAAGCTTTCTTT.

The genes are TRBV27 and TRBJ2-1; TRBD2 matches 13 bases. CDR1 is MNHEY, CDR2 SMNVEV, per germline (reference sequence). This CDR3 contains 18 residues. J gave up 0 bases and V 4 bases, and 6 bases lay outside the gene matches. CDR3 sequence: CASSSPGLAGPSYNEQFF. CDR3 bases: TGTGCCAGCAGTTCCCCGGGACTAGCGGGACCCTCCTACAATGAGCAGTTCTTC.

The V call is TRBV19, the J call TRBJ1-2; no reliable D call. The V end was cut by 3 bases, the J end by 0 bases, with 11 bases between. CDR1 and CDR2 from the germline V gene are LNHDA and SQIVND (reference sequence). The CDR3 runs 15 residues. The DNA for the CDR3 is TGTGCCAGTAGTATTTGGCGAATCGCTAACTATGGCTACACCTTC. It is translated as CASSIWRIANYGYTF.

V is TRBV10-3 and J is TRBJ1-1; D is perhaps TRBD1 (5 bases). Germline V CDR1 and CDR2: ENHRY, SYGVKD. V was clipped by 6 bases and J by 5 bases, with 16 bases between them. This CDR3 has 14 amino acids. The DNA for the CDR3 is TGTGCCATCAGACGGGACCCAAGCGGGACTGAAGCTTTCTTT. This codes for CAIRRDPSGTEAFF.

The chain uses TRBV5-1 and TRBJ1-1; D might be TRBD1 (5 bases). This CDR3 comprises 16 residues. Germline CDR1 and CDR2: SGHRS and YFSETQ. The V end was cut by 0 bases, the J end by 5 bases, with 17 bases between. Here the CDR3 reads CASSLEGWQGGTEAFF. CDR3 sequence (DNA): TGCGCCAGCAGCTTGGAGGGTTGGCAGGGTGGGACTGAAGCTTTCTTT.

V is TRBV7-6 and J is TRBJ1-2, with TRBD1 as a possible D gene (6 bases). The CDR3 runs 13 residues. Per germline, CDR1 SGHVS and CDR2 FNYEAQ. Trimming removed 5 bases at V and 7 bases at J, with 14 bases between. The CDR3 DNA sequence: TGTGCCAGCAGCGGCACAGGGTGGCGTGGCTACACCTTC. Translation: CASSGTGWRGYTF.

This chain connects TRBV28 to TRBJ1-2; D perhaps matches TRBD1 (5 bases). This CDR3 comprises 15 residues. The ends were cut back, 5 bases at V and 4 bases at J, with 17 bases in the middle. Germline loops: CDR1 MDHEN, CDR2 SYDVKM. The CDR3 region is CASSTPGAKPYGYTF. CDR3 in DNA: TGTGCCAGCAGTACCCCCGGGGCCAAACCCTATGGCTACACCTTC.

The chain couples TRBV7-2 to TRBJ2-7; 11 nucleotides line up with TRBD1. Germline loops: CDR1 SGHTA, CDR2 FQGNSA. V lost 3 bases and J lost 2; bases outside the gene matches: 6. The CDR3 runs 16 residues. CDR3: CASSFTGTGGTYEQYF. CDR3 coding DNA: TGTGCCAGCAGCTTCACCGGGACAGGGGGAACCTACGAGCAGTACTTC.

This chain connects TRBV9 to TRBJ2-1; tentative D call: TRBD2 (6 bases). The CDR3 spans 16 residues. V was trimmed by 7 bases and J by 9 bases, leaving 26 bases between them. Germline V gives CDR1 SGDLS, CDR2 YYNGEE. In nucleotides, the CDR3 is TGTGCCAGCTCGCCCGAAGCGGTGGGGACGGAGGGTGAGCAGTTCTTC. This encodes CASSPEAVGTEGEQFF.

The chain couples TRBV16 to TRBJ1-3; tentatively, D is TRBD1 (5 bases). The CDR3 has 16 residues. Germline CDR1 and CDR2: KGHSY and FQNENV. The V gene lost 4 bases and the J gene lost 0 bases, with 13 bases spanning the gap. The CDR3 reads CASSPGRIYSGNTIYF. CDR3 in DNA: TGTGCCAGCAGCCCAGGGAGAATTTACTCTGGAAACACCATATATTTT.